The clone carrying this T cell receptor beta chain was observed at least ten times. Amplified TCR beta CDR3 regions came from RNA transcripts. During a first-round RT-PCR of the TCR CDR3, the HTBI primer set was used. Each CDR3 protein gets one entry after TCRdb re-called the multiplex PCR reads with MiXCR. The sample lists some 300,000 distinct CDR3 sequences, roughly 19% seen once, with approximately 35% in the top ten. These data come from a study of T cells in Graves' hyperthyroidism and ophthalmopathy. In the study overall: Peripheral blood was drawn at first diagnosis, prior to all treatment.

Germline CDR1 reads SNHLY; CDR2 reads FYNNEI. Trimming shortened V by 9 bases and J by 3 bases, and 18 bases separated the two germline ends. The CDR3 consists of 15 residues. The gene calls are TRBV2 and TRBJ1-5, with D unresolved. This clonotype originated in a man over 45 with Graves' ophthalmopathy. Sequenced sample: blood. CDR3 coding DNA: TGTGCCAGTAACCTACGGCCAGGCGACAATCAGCCCCAGCATTTT. Its protein product is CASNLRPGDNQPQHF.